This TCR beta chain was sequenced during a study of control samples from healthy donors and cancer patients. Profiled with immunoSEQ multiplex PCR; TCRdb holds only in-frame clones, not every one. The table has just over 150,000 clones, 85% to 90% seen once; the top ten hold around 13%. Germline CDR1 is SGHTA and CDR2 is FQGNSA. With 1 base removed from V and 5 bases from J, the gap between germline ends came to 8 bases. The CDR3 is 14 amino acids. The chain has TRBV7-2 and TRBJ2-2; D is unresolved. Source material: blood. This TCR derives from a man younger than 40 in good health. The CDR3 spells CASSLGGVTGELFF. The DNA of the CDR3 is TGTGCCAGCAGCTTAGGAGGCGTTACCGGGGAGCTGTTTTTT.